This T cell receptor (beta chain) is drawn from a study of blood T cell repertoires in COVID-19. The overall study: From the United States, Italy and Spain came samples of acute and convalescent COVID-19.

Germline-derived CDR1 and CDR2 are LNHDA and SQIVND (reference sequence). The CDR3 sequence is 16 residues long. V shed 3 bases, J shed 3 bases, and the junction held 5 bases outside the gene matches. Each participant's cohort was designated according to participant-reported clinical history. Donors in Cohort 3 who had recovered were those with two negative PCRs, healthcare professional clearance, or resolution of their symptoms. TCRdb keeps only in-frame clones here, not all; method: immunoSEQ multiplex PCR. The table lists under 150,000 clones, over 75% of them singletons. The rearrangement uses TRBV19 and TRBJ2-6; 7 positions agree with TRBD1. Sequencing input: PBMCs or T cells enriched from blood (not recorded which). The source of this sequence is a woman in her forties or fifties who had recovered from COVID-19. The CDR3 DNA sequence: TGTGCCAGTAGTATTCAGGGGGTTGTTGGGGCCAACGTCCTGACTTTC. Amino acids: CASSIQGVVGANVLTF. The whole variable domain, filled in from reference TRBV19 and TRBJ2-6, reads DGGITQSPKYLFRKEGQNVTLSCEQNLNHDAMYWYRQDPGQGLRLIYYSQIVNDFQKGDIAEGYSVSREKKESFPLTVTSAQKNPTAFYLCASSIQGVVGANVLTFGAGSRLTVL.